The TCR beta chain described here comes from a study of blood T cell repertoires in COVID-19. Study information: Spain, Italy and the United States supplied samples that represented acute and convalescent COVID-19.

This clone was found once. The V and J ends lost 0 bases and 4 bases respectively, with 7 bases between them. Germline lookup yields CDR1 SGDLS and CDR2 YYNGEE. This CDR3 region has 13 residues. The assay was immunoSEQ multiplex PCR, and TCRdb's table has in-frame clones only and misses some. The data contain about 160,000 clones, over 75% of them singletons. The sequenced sample was peripheral blood. This rearrangement joins TRBV9 to TRBJ1-2; D not resolved. This receptor was obtained from a man between 70 and 80 years old with acute or convalescent COVID-19. CDR3 nucleotide sequence: TGTGCCAGCAGCGTAGGAGGGTCCTATGGCTACACCTTC. Its translation is CASSVGGSYGYTF.